The present T cell receptor beta chain was sequenced within a study of monozygotic twins with inflammatory bowel disease. Study findings and constraints: The analysis failed to separate different T cell subtypes.

TCRdb re-called the 5' RACE reads, yielding one record per CDR3 amino acid sequence without DNA. Reported are 350,000 to 400,000 distinct CDR3 sequences; the ten largest clones contain 2.6%. CDR1 MGHDK and CDR2 SYGVNS come from the germline V gene. This CDR3 spans 15 amino acids. For this clonotype: Its antigen is unknown.

The rearrangement links TRBV25-1 to TRBJ2-7; TCRdb's D call, TRBD2, is unchecked because there is no DNA. This TCR derives from a human donor with ulcerative colitis or Crohn's disease, or a healthy co-twin of an affected twin (not recorded which). The specimen was blood. CDR3 sequence reads: CASSELGLAGGEQYF.